Below are 7 T cell receptor beta chains sequenced from a single sample in a study of CXCR3-negative and CXCR3-positive naive CD8 T cells. Study-wide results and caveats: Greater hydrophobicity was found in TRB CDR3s of CXCR3-positive naive cells than of CXCR3-negative naive cells.

Their recognized antigens are unknown. All TRB cDNA libraries came from 5' RACE performed with UMI labels. Following a re-call of the 5' RACE reads, TCRdb has one entry per CDR3 protein and lacks DNA. There are about 63,000 distinct CDR3 sequences in the sample, with around 4.8% held by the top ten. The sample was naive CXCR3+ CD8+ T cells from blood. The subset is: CD45RO-CCR7+CD27+CD95- naive CD8+ T cells expressing CXCR3 (TNR3+). All receptors derive from a human donor in good health. Some clones in this sample may be carry-over from other donors' samples.

This sequence joins TRBV20-1 and TRBJ2-7; there is no DNA to check the TCRdb D call of TRBD1. This CDR3 is built from 12 residues. Germline V lookup: CDR1 DFQATT, CDR2 SNEGSKA (reference sequence). This chain's CDR3 is CSADDRGYEQYF.

V is TRBV29-1 and J is TRBJ2-2; TCRdb selects TRBD2, and the lack of DNA leaves this call unchecked. CDR3 size: 12 residues. The V gene's germline CDR1 is SQVTM and CDR2 ANQGSEA. The CDR3 here is CSVLTGLGELFF.

CDR3 sequence: CSVVLAGEGGYEQYF. The chain links TRBV29-1 to TRBJ2-7; TCRdb's assignment of TRBD2 cannot be checked, as there is no DNA. Germline V gene lookup returns CDR1 SQVTM and CDR2 ANQGSEA. The CDR3 contains 15 residues.

The V call is TRBV20-1, the J call TRBJ1-5; the TCRdb call, TRBD1, lacks DNA for checking. The CDR3 runs to 13 residues. The germline V gene encodes CDR1 DFQATT and CDR2 SNEGSKA (reference sequence). CDR3 residues: CSARDGGGQPQHF.

The J gene is TRBJ1-1, the V gene TRBV20-1. Per germline, CDR1 DFQATT and CDR2 SNEGSKA (reference sequence). The CDR3 sequence is 13 residues long. The CDR3 loop reads CSARDWGNTEAFF.

The genes are TRBV30 and TRBJ2-2. CDR1 and CDR2 (germline): GTSNPN, SVGIG (reference sequence). The CDR3 loop spans 12 amino acids. The chain's CDR3 is CAWSGGTGELFF.

The rearrangement links TRBV4-3 to TRBJ2-5. This CDR3 spans 15 amino acids. CDR1 LGHNA and CDR2 YSLEER come from the germline V gene. This CDR3 reads CASSQVWVEKETRYF.